These 24 T cell receptor beta chains came from one sample sequenced in a study of blood T cells in healthy people across ages. Combining a sample-barcoded 5' primer with a J-beta primer mix, a second PCR ran for about 7 to 11 cycles. TCRdb processed the 5' RACE reads anew with MiXCR; each CDR3 protein has one entry. The table shows over 700,000 distinct CDR3 sequences, with roughly 25% occurring only once. This same sample was also part of a study on T cells of mothers and their children.

Specimen: blood. These receptors came from a boy aged 10-17 years in good health.

V gene TRBV5-1 combines with J gene TRBJ1-6, with D possibly TRBD1 on 5 matching bases. The germline V and J ends were trimmed by 0 bases and 7 bases, with 14 bases remaining between them. CDR3 length: 16 amino acids. Germline V CDR1 and CDR2: SGHRS, YFSETQ. CDR3 coding DNA: TGCGCCAGCAGCTTGGAAGGTGGGGGAAACAATTCACCCCTCCACTTT. Its translation is CASSLEGGGNNSPLHF.

This clonotype has only a few counts. The chain links TRBV7-8 to TRBJ2-7; 9 bases map to TRBD2. The V and J ends lost 5 bases and 2 bases, in that order; junction bases with no gene match: 13. Germline V CDR1 and CDR2: SGHVS, FQNEAQ. The CDR3 contains 17 residues. The CDR3 is CASSPRRPGTSTYEQYF. The DNA of the CDR3 is TGTGCCAGCAGCCCCCGCCGGCCGGGGACTAGCACCTACGAGCAGTACTTC.

This chain links TRBV5-1 with TRBJ2-5; D may match TRBD1 or TRBD2 (5 bases each). The CDR3 sequence is 15 residues long. V lost 4 bases and J lost 11, with 24 bases in between. Germline V gene data show CDR1 as SGHRS and CDR2 as YFSETQ. The CDR3 nucleotides are TGCGCCAGCAGCCCGGAGTTTGTCGGGACCCTCGGGCAGTACTTC. As protein: CASSPEFVGTLGQYF.

V and J are TRBV18 and TRBJ2-7, with TRBD1 matching 9 bases. This CDR3 is built from 16 residues. The germline V gene has CDR1 KGHSH and CDR2 LQKENI. J gave up 3 bases and V 1 base, and 7 bases lay outside the gene matches. The CDR3 sequence: CASSPQPRQGDYEQYF. For the CDR3, the DNA is TGTGCCAGCTCACCACAGCCCAGACAGGGGGACTACGAGCAGTACTTC.

This chain connects TRBV11-2 to TRBJ2-1; unclear D gene. The CDR3 runs 14 residues. V was cut by 2 bases and J by 5 bases, with 10 bases left in between. The V gene's germline CDR1 is SGHAT and CDR2 FQNNGV. The CDR3 nucleotides are TGTGCCAGCAGCTTACCCCCGACTGACAATGAGCAGTTCTTC. Translating it yields CASSLPPTDNEQFF.

The table lists this clonotype with a few counts. The rearrangement links TRBV20-1 to TRBJ2-7, with D perhaps matching TRBD2 (6 bases). The CDR3 is 13 residues long. V was shortened by 0 bases and J by 4 bases, with 10 bases between the two germline ends. From germline, CDR1 is DFQATT and CDR2 SNEGSKA (reference sequence). In DNA, the CDR3 is TGCAGTGCTAGAGAGGGACTTCTATACGAGCAGTACTTC. Translating gives CSAREGLLYEQYF.

This clonotype occurred a few times. The chain combines TRBV14 with TRBJ2-1; 7 nucleotides line up with TRBD1. The CDR3 is made up of 15 amino acids. In germline, CDR1 is SGHDN, CDR2 FVKESK. Trimming cost V 0 bases and J 8 bases; bases outside gene matches: 7. The CDR3 loop reads CASSQDRGIRHEQFF. CDR3 coding DNA: TGTGCCAGCAGCCAAGACAGGGGGATACGCCATGAGCAGTTCTTC.

This clonotype was seen more than once but under ten times. The chain joins TRBV5-1 to TRBJ2-3; D may match TRBD1 or TRBD2 (6 bases each). Germline CDR1 and CDR2: SGHRS and YFSETQ. The CDR3 is 15 residues long. V was clipped by 0 bases and J by 2 bases, with 10 bases between them. This chain's CDR3 is CASSLDGGHTDTQYF. The CDR3 DNA is TGCGCCAGCAGCTTGGATGGGGGGCACACAGATACGCAGTATTTT.

Regarding this clonotype: A read error may produce the germline difference seen at one junction end. The rearrangement uses TRBV20-1 and TRBJ2-3; D gene ambiguous. Germline V lookup: CDR1 DFQATT, CDR2 SNEGSKA (reference sequence). This CDR3 has 13 residues. This chain's CDR3 is CSVRGRGTDTQYF. DNA of the CDR3: TGCAGTGTTAGAGGTCGCGGCACAGATACGCAGTATTTT.

This clonotype showed up just a few times. The rearrangement joins TRBV13 to TRBJ1-1, with D possibly matching TRBD1 (5 bases). The CDR3 totals 15 residues. From germline, CDR1 is PRHDT and CDR2 FYEKMQ (reference sequence). V was cut by 8 bases and J by 1 base, with 17 bases left in between. The CDR3, as DNA: TGTGCCAGCGGGGACTCCGGGACGGGGAACACTGAAGCTTTCTTT. Encoded protein: CASGDSGTGNTEAFF.

V and J are TRBV15 and TRBJ2-3; 9 bases map to TRBD1. V gave up 2 bases and J gave up 6 bases; unmatched junction bases: 9. The CDR3 runs 16 residues. From germline, CDR1 is LNHNV and CDR2 YYDKDF (reference sequence). The CDR3 sequence is CATSRKTGTGSDTQYF. For the CDR3, the DNA is TGTGCCACCAGCAGAAAAACCGGGACAGGGTCGGATACGCAGTATTTT.

For the CDR3, the DNA is TGCGCCAGCAGGGGGGCGAACAATGAGCAGTTCTTC. It encodes CASRGANNEQFF. V gene TRBV10-2 combines with J gene TRBJ2-5; a possible D gene is TRBD1 (6 bases). The end of the DNA aligns better with TRBJ2-1, so the J call may be wrong. The CDR3 totals 12 residues. Germline CDR1 reads WSHSY; CDR2 reads SAAADI.

This clonotype has a handful of counts. The rearrangement uses TRBV5-1 and TRBJ1-1, with D possibly matching TRBD1 (5 bases). The CDR3 sequence is 14 residues long. Trimming cost V 1 base and J 1 base, with 8 bases left between them. Germline V lookup: CDR1 SGHRS, CDR2 YFSETQ. The CDR3, as DNA: TGCGCCAGCAGCTTGTTGGACACGAACACTGAAGCTTTCTTT. Its protein product is CASSLLDTNTEAFF.

The chain employs TRBV29-1 and TRBJ2-7; 7 bases align to TRBD1. With 6 bases clipped from V and 2 bases from J, the junction kept 7 bases outside the gene matches. Germline CDR1 SQVTM, CDR2 ANQGSEA. The CDR3 length is 13 residues. CDR3 protein: CSVLTGQTYEQYF. The CDR3 DNA follows: TGCAGCGTCCTGACAGGGCAGACCTACGAGCAGTACTTC.

This chain connects TRBV7-9 to TRBJ1-1; TRBD1 is a possible D gene (5 bases). V lost 5 bases, J lost 0 bases, and 16 bases lay in between. The germline V gene encodes CDR1 SEHNR and CDR2 FQNEAQ (reference sequence). The CDR3 totals 16 residues. CDR3 in amino acids: CASSPGTTNLNTEAFF. The CDR3 DNA sequence: TGTGCCAGCAGCCCCGGGACCACCAATCTGAACACTGAAGCTTTCTTT.

This clonotype was detected only a few times. The rearrangement links TRBV7-2 to TRBJ2-5; 11 bases align to TRBD2. This CDR3 has 16 residues. Germline trimming cut 5 bases from V and 3 bases from J; bases unmatched to any gene: 8. Germline-derived CDR1 and CDR2 are SGHTA and FQGNSA. CDR3 DNA: TGTGCCAGCAGCCCTGGTAGCGGGGGGGCCGAAGAGACCCAGTACTTC. Amino acid sequence: CASSPGSGGAEETQYF.

The V call is TRBV6-6, the J call TRBJ2-5; tentatively, D is TRBD2 (5 bases). Trimming took 2 bases from V and 5 from J, leaving 12 bases between them. There are 14 residues in the CDR3. Germline assignment: CDR1 MNHNY and CDR2 SVGAGI (reference sequence). CDR3 sequence reads: CASSYELVGETQYF. CDR3 sequence (DNA): TGTGCCAGCAGTTACGAACTAGTAGGGGAGACCCAGTACTTC.

The J gene is TRBJ2-5, the V gene TRBV9, with D unresolved. V gave up 0 bases and J gave up 2 bases, with 14 bases separating them. This CDR3 has 16 residues. Germline V gives CDR1 SGDLS, CDR2 YYNGEE. Here the CDR3 reads CASSVESTNLQETQYF. The CDR3 DNA reads as TGTGCCAGCAGCGTAGAATCCACCAATTTGCAAGAGACCCAGTACTTC.

The chain is built from TRBV25-1 and TRBJ2-7; 11 bases align to TRBD1. The V segment lost 2 bases and the J segment 3 bases; nucleotides outside the gene matches: 3. CDR3 length: 15 residues. Germline values: CDR1 MGHDK, CDR2 SYGVNS. CDR3 nucleotide sequence: TGTGCCAGCAGTGAACTGGGGACAGGGGGCTACGAGCAGTACTTC. It yields the protein CASSELGTGGYEQYF.

In this sample, this clonotype turned up many times. The chain recombines TRBV28 with TRBJ1-2; D not resolved. V lost 7 bases and J lost 5, with 11 bases in between. CDR1 is MDHEN, CDR2 SYDVKM, per germline. The CDR3 spans 12 residues. The chain's CDR3 is CASTKARYGYTF. DNA for the CDR3: TGTGCCAGCACTAAAGCTAGATATGGCTACACCTTC.

This clonotype was observed a few times. This chain joins TRBV15 and TRBJ1-1, with D maybe TRBD1 (5 bases). Germline values: CDR1 LNHNV, CDR2 YYDKDF (reference sequence). The CDR3 sequence is 15 residues long. Deletions cut 0 bases from V and 2 bases from J, with 10 bases between. CDR3 nucleotide sequence: TGTGCCACCAGCAGAGATTTGGGGGACAACACTGAAGCTTTCTTT. It is translated as CATSRDLGDNTEAFF.

This clonotype has only a few counts. The rearrangement joins TRBV7-2 to TRBJ2-1; no reliable D call. The CDR3 runs to 13 residues. Germline V CDR1 and CDR2: SGHTA, FQGNSA. Trimming took 10 bases from V and 0 from J, leaving 10 bases between them. CDR3 amino acids: CAITPVSYNEQFF. CDR3 nucleotide sequence: TGTGCCATCACACCTGTCTCCTACAATGAGCAGTTCTTC.

The V and J genes are TRBV7-2 and TRBJ2-7, with 7 bases identical to TRBD2. Germline CDR1 reads SGHTA; CDR2 reads FQGNSA. Unmatched junction bases numbered 6, after V lost 7 bases and J lost 3 bases. The CDR3 is made up of 13 amino acids. The CDR3 here is CASKGSGNYEQYF. The CDR3 nucleotides are TGTGCCAGCAAAGGGAGCGGGAACTACGAGCAGTACTTC.

This clonotype was detected only a few times. V and J are TRBV3-1 and TRBJ2-7, with unresolved D. Germline CDR1 reads LGHDT; CDR2 reads YNNKEL (reference sequence). V was shortened by 1 base and J by 2 bases, with 9 bases between the two germline ends. The CDR3 covers 14 residues. CDR3: CASSQGSNAYEQYF. DNA for the CDR3: TGTGCCAGCAGCCAAGGTAGTAACGCCTACGAGCAGTACTTC.